This T cell receptor (beta chain) comes out of a study of blood T cell repertoires in COVID-19. On the study more broadly: Nucleic acid was either cDNA or gDNA, and it came from T cells, B-cell-depleted T cells, or PBMCs.

After removal of 7 bases from V and 13 bases from J, the junction contained 13 bases not matched to a gene. The CDR3 has 15 amino acids. The germline CDR1 and CDR2 sequences are MNHEY and SVGAGI. As processed by the authors: Reference gene primer amplification gave nucleated cell count estimates. Libraries were prepared by immunoSEQ multiplex PCR; TCRdb keeps only in-frame clonotypes and omits some of them. V, J and clone size are taken as reported in that table, and D and trimming were inferred from the DNA itself. The profile shows 26,000 or so clones, around 67% of them singletons. The clonotype originates from a man in his 60s with active or convalescent COVID-19. V usage is TRBV6-5 and J usage is TRBJ2-1; 13 bases are a match to TRBD2. Material: peripheral blood. CDR3 residues: CASTQLGLAGRRQFF. DNA for the CDR3: TGTGCCAGCACTCAGCTGGGACTAGCGGGAAGAAGACAGTTCTTC.